The 15 T cell receptor beta chains presented below share a single source sample, sequenced in a study of T cell responses to AZD1222 COVID-19 vaccine (dated by TCRdb to 2020 to 2023). The time point label corresponds to: baseline before first vaccination. The library was produced with the immunoSEQ multiplex PCR assay. Entries here come from immuneACCESS through TCRdb and include only in-frame sequences with V and J called. Some clones fail to appear in such tables; in the studies checked, an unresolved V gene covers under half of the shortfall, and the cause of the remainder is unknown. Within this sample are fewer than 150,000 clones, with about 92% of them counted one time only. Roughly 5% of the sample is in the top ten clones. Source: peripheral blood, taken on day 0 of AZD1222 vaccination. Receptors originate from an adult in good health.

This clone was counted once. This chain links TRBV29-1 with TRBJ1-1, with D perhaps TRBD1 (6 bases). Germline V lookup: CDR1 SQVTM, CDR2 ANQGSEA. V was clipped by 0 bases and J by 8 bases, with 7 bases between them. The CDR3 is made up of 11 amino acids. This CDR3 reads CSVEEGTEAFF. The CDR3 region has the DNA TGCAGCGTTGAAGAGGGGACAGAAGCTTTCTTT.

V is TRBV12-3 or TRBV12-4 and J is TRBJ1-6; the D is unclear. The germline V and J ends were trimmed by 2 bases and 9 bases, with 8 bases remaining between them. This CDR3 spans 13 amino acids. This CDR3 reads CASSLRFGSPLHF. In DNA, the CDR3 is TGTGCCAGCAGTTTACGTTTTGGTTCACCCCTCCACTTT.

The gene calls are TRBV9 and TRBJ2-1; TRBD2 agrees at 7 bases. In germline, CDR1 is SGDLS, CDR2 YYNGEE. Trimming took 3 bases from V and 8 from J; bases not matched to a gene: 8. This CDR3 is 14 amino acids long. The CDR3 DNA reads TGTGCCAGCAGCGCCCCGGGGAGGGGCCATGAGCAGTTCTTC. This encodes CASSAPGRGHEQFF. Variable domain in full (rest from reference TRBV9 and TRBJ2-1): DSGVTQTPKHLITATGQRVTLRCSPRSGDLSVYWYQQSLDQGLQFLIQYYNGEERAKGNILERFSAQQFPDLHSELNLSSLELGDSALYFCASSAPGRGHEQFFGPGTRLTVL.

The chain employs TRBV3-1 (or the pseudogene TRBV3-2) and TRBJ2-3; D ambiguous. This CDR3 comprises 15 residues. Trimming took 4 bases from V and 2 from J, leaving 13 bases between them. Germline V gives CDR1 LGHDT, CDR2 YNNKEL (reference sequence). CDR3 in amino acids: CASSPRPGDTDTQYF. The CDR3 DNA sequence: TGTGCCAGCAGCCCCCGACCTGGGGACACAGATACGCAGTATTTT.

The V call is TRBV5-1, the J call TRBJ2-3; TRBD2 matches 10 bases. V gave up 1 base and J gave up 3 bases; unmatched junction bases: 2. The germline CDR1 and CDR2 sequences are SGHRS and YFSETQ. The CDR3 extends over 15 amino acids. The CDR3 sequence: CASSLPAGGTDTQYF. The DNA for the CDR3 is TGCGCCAGCAGCTTGCCAGCGGGAGGGACAGATACGCAGTATTTT.

The gene calls are TRBV6-6 and TRBJ2-5; 12 nucleotides align to TRBD2. Germline V gene lookup returns CDR1 MNHNY and CDR2 SVGAGI (reference sequence). The CDR3 contains 17 residues. Trimming cost V 5 bases and J 2 bases; bases outside gene matches: 9. The CDR3 DNA reads as TGTGCCAGCAGTCCAAGAGCTAGCGGGGGGGTTCAAGAGACCCAGTACTTC. This codes for CASSPRASGGVQETQYF.

CDR3 nucleotides: TGCGCCAGCAGGGGACAGGGGTTGCGGAGCTACACCTTC. As protein: CASRGQGLRSYTF. The chain combines TRBV10-2 with TRBJ1-2; TRBD1 aligns across 10 bases. From germline, CDR1 is WSHSY and CDR2 SAAADI. The junction had 7 bases not matched to a gene; V was cut back by 6 bases and J by 9 bases. There are 13 residues in the CDR3.

The rearrangement links TRBV30 to TRBJ2-3; D is uncertain. The ends were cut back, 0 bases at V and 8 bases at J, with 9 bases in the middle. There are 12 residues in the CDR3. CDR1 is GTSNPN and CDR2 is SVGIG in the germline V gene (reference sequence). In nucleotides, the CDR3 is TGTGCCTGGAGTGTACAAGCAGCTACGCAGTATTTT. It specifies CAWSVQAATQYF.

The chain recombines TRBV27 with TRBJ2-7, with D possibly TRBD2 on 6 matching bases. The CDR3 runs to 15 residues. V lost 5 bases and J 0 bases, leaving 14 bases between the germline ends. The germline CDR1 and CDR2 sequences are MNHEY and SMNVEV (reference sequence). This chain's CDR3 is CASSGRTGFSYEQYF. The DNA of the CDR3 is TGTGCCAGCAGTGGGAGGACGGGATTCTCCTACGAGCAGTACTTC.

This clone occurred once. The chain links TRBV5-1 to TRBJ2-7; the match to TRBD2 covers 13 bases. Unmatched junction bases numbered 6, after V lost 0 bases and J lost 6 bases. The CDR3 runs to 16 residues. Germline V CDR1 and CDR2: SGHRS, YFSETQ. The DNA of the CDR3 is TGCGCCAGCAGCTTGGGGACTAGCGGGAGTTCTATCGAGCAGTACTTC. This encodes CASSLGTSGSSIEQYF. Drawing the rest from reference TRBV5-1 and TRBJ2-7, the complete variable domain is KAGVTQTPRYLIKTRGQQVTLSCSPISGHRSVSWYQQTPGQGLQFLFEYFSETQRNKGNFPGRFSGRQFSNSRSEMNVSTLELGDSALYLCASSLGTSGSSIEQYFGPGTRLTVT.

This chain links TRBV19 with TRBJ2-3, with 8 nucleotides matching TRBD1. Germline V CDR1 and CDR2: LNHDA, SQIVND (reference sequence). J gave up 1 base and V 5 bases, and 8 bases lay outside the gene matches. The CDR3 has 16 amino acids. DNA of the CDR3: TGTGCCAGTAGTCGGAGGACAGGGTTGGGCACAGATACGCAGTATTTT. Translating gives CASSRRTGLGTDTQYF.

The rearrangement uses TRBV3-1 (or the pseudogene TRBV3-2) and TRBJ1-3; no clear D gene. CDR3 length: 16 amino acids. Germline V lookup: CDR1 LGHDT, CDR2 YNNKEL (reference sequence). V lost 0 bases, J lost 2 bases, and 11 bases lay in between. The CDR3 coding sequence is TGTGCCAGCAGCCAAGACCGGGGATGGGCTGGAAACACCATATATTTT. Translating it yields CASSQDRGWAGNTIYF.

This clone occurred a few times. The chain is built from TRBV4-1 and TRBJ2-5; 11 bases match TRBD2. The CDR3 runs to 18 residues. Unmatched junction bases numbered 8, after V lost 0 bases and J lost 2 bases. Germline CDR1 MGHRA, CDR2 YSYEKL. The CDR3 sequence is CASSQDVGLAGGQETQYF. The CDR3 DNA sequence: TGCGCCAGCAGCCAAGATGTCGGTTTAGCGGGGGGGCAAGAGACCCAGTACTTC.

This clone was counted once. The rearrangement links TRBV7-6 to TRBJ2-3; D may be TRBD1 or TRBD2 (5 bases each). CDR1 SGHVS and CDR2 FNYEAQ come from the germline V gene. This CDR3 has 15 amino acids. V was trimmed by 1 base and J by 5 bases, leaving 13 bases between them. The DNA of the CDR3 is TGTGCCAGCAGCTTAGGGGCCGGGGCGCGAGATACGCAGTATTTT. Protein sequence: CASSLGAGARDTQYF. The full variable domain, with the rest looked up from reference TRBV7-6 and TRBJ2-3, is GAGVSQSPRYKVTKRGQDVALRCDPISGHVSLYWYRQALGQGPEFLTYFNYEAQQDKSGLPNDRFSAERPEGSISTLTIQRTEQRDSAMYRCASSLGAGARDTQYFGPGTRLTVL.

The CDR3 DNA is TGTGCCAGCAGCTCCGGACAGGGGGCAGAAAACTATGGCTACACCTTC. It specifies CASSSGQGAENYGYTF. This chain uses TRBV3-1 (or the pseudogene TRBV3-2) with TRBJ1-2; the match to TRBD1 covers 11 bases. This CDR3 contains 16 residues. Germline V gives CDR1 LGHDT, CDR2 YNNKEL (reference sequence). V trimming: 5 bases; J trimming: 2 bases; junction bases outside the gene matches: 7.